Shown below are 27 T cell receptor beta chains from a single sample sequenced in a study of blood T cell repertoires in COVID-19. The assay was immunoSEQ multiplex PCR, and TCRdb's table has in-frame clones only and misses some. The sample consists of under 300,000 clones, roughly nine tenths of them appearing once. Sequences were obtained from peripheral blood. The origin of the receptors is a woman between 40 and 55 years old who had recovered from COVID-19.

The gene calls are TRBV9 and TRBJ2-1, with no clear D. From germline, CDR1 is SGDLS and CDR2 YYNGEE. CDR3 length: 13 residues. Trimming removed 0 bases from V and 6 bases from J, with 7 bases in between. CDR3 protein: CASSVGGFNEQFF. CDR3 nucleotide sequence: TGTGCCAGCAGCGTAGGCGGATTCAATGAGCAGTTCTTC.

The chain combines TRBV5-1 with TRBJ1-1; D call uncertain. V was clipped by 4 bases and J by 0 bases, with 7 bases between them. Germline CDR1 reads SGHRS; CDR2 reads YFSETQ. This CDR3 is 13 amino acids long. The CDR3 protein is CASSPRLNTEAFF. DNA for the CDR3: TGCGCCAGCAGCCCCAGGTTGAACACTGAAGCTTTCTTT.

CDR3 sequence: CASSIALENNEQFF. CDR3 nucleotide sequence: TGTGCCAGTAGTATTGCTCTAGAGAACAATGAGCAGTTCTTC. The gene calls are TRBV19 and TRBJ2-1, with D hard to call. The CDR3 extends over 14 amino acids. Germline loops: CDR1 LNHDA, CDR2 SQIVND (reference sequence). With 3 bases removed from V and 5 bases from J, the gap between germline ends came to 11 bases.

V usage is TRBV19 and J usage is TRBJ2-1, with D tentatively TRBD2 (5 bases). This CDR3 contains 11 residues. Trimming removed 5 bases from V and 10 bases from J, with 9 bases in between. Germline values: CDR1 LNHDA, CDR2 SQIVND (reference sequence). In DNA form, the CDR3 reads TGTGCCAGTAGTGGGGAGCGGGAGCAGTTCTTC. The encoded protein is CASSGEREQFF.

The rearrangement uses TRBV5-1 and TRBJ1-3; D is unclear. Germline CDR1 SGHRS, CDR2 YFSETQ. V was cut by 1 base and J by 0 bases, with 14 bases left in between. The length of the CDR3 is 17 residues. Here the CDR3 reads CASSLSGPGFSGNTIYF. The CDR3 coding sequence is TGCGCCAGCAGCTTGTCCGGTCCGGGGTTCTCTGGAAACACCATATATTTT.

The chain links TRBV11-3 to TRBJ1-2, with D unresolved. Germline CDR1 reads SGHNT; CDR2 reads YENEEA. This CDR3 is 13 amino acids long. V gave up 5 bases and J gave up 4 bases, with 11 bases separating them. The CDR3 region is CASSGGSLYGYTF. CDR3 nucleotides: TGTGCCAGCAGCGGCGGGAGCCTCTATGGCTACACCTTC.

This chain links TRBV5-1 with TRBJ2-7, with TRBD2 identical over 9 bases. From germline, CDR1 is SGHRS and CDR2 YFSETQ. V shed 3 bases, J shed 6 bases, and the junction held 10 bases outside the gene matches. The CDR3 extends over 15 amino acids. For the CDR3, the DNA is TGCGCCAGCAGCTCTGGGCGGGAGGGCCCTAGCGAGCAGTACTTC. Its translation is CASSSGREGPSEQYF.

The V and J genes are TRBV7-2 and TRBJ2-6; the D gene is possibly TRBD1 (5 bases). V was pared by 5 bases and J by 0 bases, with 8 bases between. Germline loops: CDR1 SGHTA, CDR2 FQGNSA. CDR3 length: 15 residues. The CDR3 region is CASSEDSSGANVLTF. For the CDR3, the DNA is TGTGCCAGCAGCGAAGACAGCTCTGGGGCCAACGTCCTGACTTTC.

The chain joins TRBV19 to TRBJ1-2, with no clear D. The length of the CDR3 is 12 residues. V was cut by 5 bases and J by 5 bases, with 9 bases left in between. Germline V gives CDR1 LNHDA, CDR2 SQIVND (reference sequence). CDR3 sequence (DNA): TGTGCCAGTAGTCCCGGCGGGTATGGCTACACCTTC. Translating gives CASSPGGYGYTF.

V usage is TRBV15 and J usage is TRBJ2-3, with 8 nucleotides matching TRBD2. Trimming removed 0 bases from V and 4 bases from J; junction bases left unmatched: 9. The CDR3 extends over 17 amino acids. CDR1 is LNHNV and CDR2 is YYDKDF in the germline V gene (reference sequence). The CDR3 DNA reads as TGTGCCACCAGCAGAGATCGGGCGAGCGGGAGTCCAGATACGCAGTATTTT. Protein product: CATSRDRASGSPDTQYF.

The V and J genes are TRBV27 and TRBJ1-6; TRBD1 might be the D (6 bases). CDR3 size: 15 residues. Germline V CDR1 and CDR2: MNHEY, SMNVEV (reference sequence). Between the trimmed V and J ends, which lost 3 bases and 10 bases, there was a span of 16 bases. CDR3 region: CASSFDLGAASPLHF. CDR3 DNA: TGTGCCAGCAGTTTCGATCTGGGGGCAGCCTCACCCCTCCACTTT.

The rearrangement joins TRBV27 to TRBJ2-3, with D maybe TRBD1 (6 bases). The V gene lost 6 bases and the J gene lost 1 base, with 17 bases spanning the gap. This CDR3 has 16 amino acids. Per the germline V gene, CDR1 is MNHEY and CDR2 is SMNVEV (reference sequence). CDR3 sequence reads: CASRPQGLWRTDTQYF. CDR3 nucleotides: TGTGCCAGCAGGCCACAGGGATTGTGGCGCACAGATACGCAGTATTTT.

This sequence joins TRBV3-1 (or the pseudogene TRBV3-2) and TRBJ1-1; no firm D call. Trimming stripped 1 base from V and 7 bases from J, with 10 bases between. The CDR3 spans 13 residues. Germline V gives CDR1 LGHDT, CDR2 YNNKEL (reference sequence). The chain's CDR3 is CASSQVGRGEAFF. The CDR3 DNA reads TGTGCCAGCAGCCAAGTTGGGAGAGGTGAAGCTTTCTTT.

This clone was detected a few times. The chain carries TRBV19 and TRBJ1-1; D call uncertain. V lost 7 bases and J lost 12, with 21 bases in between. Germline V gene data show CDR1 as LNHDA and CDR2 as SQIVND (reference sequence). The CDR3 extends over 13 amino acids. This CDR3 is CASMALGREETFF. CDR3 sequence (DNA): TGTGCCAGTATGGCCCTCGGGAGGGAGGAAACTTTCTTT.

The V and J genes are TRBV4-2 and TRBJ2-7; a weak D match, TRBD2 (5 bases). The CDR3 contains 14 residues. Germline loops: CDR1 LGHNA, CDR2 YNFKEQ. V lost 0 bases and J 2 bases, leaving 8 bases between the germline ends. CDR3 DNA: TGTGCCAGCAGCCAAGAGAGGGCAGCCTACGAGCAGTACTTC. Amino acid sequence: CASSQERAAYEQYF.

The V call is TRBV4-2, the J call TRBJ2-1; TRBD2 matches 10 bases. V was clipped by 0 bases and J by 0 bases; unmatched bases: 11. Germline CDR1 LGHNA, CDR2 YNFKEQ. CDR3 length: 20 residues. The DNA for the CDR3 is TGTGCCAGCAGCCAAGATACTAGCGGGACGGTGGGGAGCTCCTACAATGAGCAGTTCTTC. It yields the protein CASSQDTSGTVGSSYNEQFF.

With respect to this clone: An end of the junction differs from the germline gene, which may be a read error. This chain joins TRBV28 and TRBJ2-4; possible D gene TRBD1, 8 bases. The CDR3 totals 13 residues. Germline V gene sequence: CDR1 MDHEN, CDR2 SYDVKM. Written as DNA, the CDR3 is TGTGCCAGCAGTTTATACAGGGGGGGAGGACGGTTCTTC. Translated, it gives CASSLYRGGGRFF.

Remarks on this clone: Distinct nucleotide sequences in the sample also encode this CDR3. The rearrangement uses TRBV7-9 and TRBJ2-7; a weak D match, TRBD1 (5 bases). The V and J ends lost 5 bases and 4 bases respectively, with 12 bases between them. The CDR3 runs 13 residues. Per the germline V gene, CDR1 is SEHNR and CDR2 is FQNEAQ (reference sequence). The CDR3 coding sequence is TGTGCCAGCAGCCCCCAGGGTGTTTACGAGCAGTACTTC. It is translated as CASSPQGVYEQYF.

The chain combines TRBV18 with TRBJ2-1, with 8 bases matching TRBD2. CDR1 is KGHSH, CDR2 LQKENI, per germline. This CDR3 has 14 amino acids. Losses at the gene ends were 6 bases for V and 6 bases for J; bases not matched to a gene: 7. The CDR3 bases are TGTGCCAGCTCTGAAAGCGGGAGTGGCAATGAGCAGTTCTTC. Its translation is CASSESGSGNEQFF.

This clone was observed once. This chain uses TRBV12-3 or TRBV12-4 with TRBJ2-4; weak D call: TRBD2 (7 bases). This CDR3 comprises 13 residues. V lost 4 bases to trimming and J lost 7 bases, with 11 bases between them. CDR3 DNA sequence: TGTGCCAGCAGTTCGGGGGGCAGGAACATTCAGTACTTC. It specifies CASSSGGRNIQYF.

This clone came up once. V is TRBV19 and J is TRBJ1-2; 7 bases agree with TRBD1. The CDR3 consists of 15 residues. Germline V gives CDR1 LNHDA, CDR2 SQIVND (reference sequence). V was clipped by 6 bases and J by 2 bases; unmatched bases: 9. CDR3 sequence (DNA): TGTGCCAGTAGGATAACAGGGGTAGGAAACTATGGCTACACCTTC. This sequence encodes CASRITGVGNYGYTF.

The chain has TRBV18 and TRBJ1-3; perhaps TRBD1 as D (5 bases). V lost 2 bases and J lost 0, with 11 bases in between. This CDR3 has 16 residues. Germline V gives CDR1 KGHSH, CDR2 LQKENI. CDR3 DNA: TGTGCCAGCTCACCAGAAGGACAATTCTCTGGAAACACCATATATTTT. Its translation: CASSPEGQFSGNTIYF.

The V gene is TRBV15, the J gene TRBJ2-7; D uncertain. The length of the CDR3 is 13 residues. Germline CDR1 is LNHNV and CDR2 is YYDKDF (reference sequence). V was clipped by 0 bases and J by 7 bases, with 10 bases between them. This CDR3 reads CATSRDGSREQYF. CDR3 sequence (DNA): TGTGCCACCAGCAGAGATGGCTCGAGGGAGCAGTACTTC.

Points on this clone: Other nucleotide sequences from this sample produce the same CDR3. The CDR3 sequence is CASSERETQYF. DNA of the CDR3: TGTGCCAGCAGTGAGAGAGAGACCCAGTACTTC. The gene calls are TRBV2 and TRBJ2-5, with D unresolved. V dropped 3 bases and J dropped 4 bases, with 3 bases sitting between them. The CDR3 spans 11 residues. CDR1 and CDR2 (germline): SNHLY, FYNNEI.

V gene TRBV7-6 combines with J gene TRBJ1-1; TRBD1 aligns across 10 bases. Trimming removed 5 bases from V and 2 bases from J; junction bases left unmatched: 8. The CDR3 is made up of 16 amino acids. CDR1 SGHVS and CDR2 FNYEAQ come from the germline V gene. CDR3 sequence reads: CASSLGQGLSNTEAFF. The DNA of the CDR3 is TGTGCCAGCAGCCTGGGACAGGGGCTGAGTAACACTGAAGCTTTCTTT.

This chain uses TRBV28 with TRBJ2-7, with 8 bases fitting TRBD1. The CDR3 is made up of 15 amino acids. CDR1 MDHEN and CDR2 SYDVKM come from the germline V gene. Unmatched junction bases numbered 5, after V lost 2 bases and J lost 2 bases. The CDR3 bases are TGTGCCAGCAGTTTAGGGGGACAGGCTACCTACGAGCAGTACTTC. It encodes CASSLGGQATYEQYF.

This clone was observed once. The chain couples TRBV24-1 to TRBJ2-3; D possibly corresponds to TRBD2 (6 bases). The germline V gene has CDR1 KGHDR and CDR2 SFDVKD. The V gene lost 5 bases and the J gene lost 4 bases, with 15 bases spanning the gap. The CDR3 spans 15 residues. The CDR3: CATSGIAAPSDTQYF. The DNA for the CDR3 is TGTGCCACCAGTGGTATAGCGGCCCCCTCAGATACGCAGTATTTT.